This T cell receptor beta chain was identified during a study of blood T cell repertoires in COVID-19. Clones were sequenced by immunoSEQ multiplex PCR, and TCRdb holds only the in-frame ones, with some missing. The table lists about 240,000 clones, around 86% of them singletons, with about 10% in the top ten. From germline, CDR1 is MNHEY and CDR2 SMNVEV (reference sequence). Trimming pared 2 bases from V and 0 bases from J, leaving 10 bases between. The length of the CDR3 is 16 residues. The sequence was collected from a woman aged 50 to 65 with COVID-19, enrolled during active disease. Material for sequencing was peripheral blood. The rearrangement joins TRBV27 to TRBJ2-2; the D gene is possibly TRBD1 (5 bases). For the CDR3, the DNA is TGTGCCAGCAGTTTAAAGGGCAGGGCGAACACCGGGGAGCTGTTTTTT. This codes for CASSLKGRANTGELFF.